The 27 T cell receptor beta chains below were found in one sample sequenced in a study of molecular identifiers for immune sequencing clone quantification. One entry per CDR3 protein results from TCRdb running MiXCR on the PCR reads. The sample records 55,000 to 75,000 distinct CDR3 sequences, approximately 17% being singletons. The sample was naive CD8+ T cells from blood, with Jurkat cell RNA spiked in. Subset specified: FACS-sorted CD8+CD4-CCR7+CD45RA+ naive T cells. These receptors were obtained from a human donor in good health. Some libraries in this study had Jurkat cell RNA spiked in.

The CDR3 protein is CASSDPRDSYEQYF. The CDR3 DNA reads TGTGCCAGCAGTGACCCCCGGGACTCCTACGAGCAGTACTTC. The chain links TRBV28 to TRBJ2-7; TRBD2 is a possible D gene (5 bases). Germline lookup yields CDR1 MDHEN and CDR2 SYDVKM. The CDR3 spans 14 residues. Deletions cut 5 bases from V and 0 bases from J, with 11 bases between.

About this clonotype itself: This may be a read error: a much more frequent sequence differs by one nucleotide. This chain joins TRBV19 and TRBJ1-5; D call uncertain. This CDR3 has 13 amino acids. Germline values: CDR1 LNHDA, CDR2 SQIVND (reference sequence). As DNA, the CDR3 is TGTGCCAGTAGTATAGTCCTCAATCAGCGCCAGCATTTT. Protein product: CASSIVLNQRQHF.

DNA for the CDR3: TGCAGCGTCCTAATCAAGGGCAGGGGGAACGATGAGCAGTTCTTC. Residues: CSVLIKGRGNDEQFF. The J gene is TRBJ2-1, the V gene TRBV29-1; TRBD1 aligns across 7 bases. From germline, CDR1 is SQVTM and CDR2 ANQGSEA. The CDR3 is 15 amino acids. V lost 6 bases and J lost 8; bases outside the gene matches: 16.

On this clonotype itself: This could be a read error, since a much larger clone is one nucleotide away. Since no conserved phenylalanine or tryptophan closes the CDR3, a read error is the likely cause. The chain joins TRBV30 to TRBJ2-7; the D is unclear. The ends were cut back, 0 bases at V and 5 bases at J, with 8 bases in the middle. Germline-derived CDR1 and CDR2 are GTSNPN and SVGIG (reference sequence). The CDR3 contains 12 residues. CDR3 sequence (DNA): TGTGCCTGGAGTGTCGCGGCGGACGAGCAGTACCTC. This codes for CAWSVAADEQYL.

This clonotype has a count of ten or more. The genes are TRBV5-4 and TRBJ1-1; 9 bases map to TRBD1. This CDR3 contains 16 residues. CDR1 is SGHNT, CDR2 YYREEE, per germline (reference sequence). J was trimmed by 2 bases and V by 4 bases; bases with no gene match: 9. The chain's CDR3 is CASSLWGDRENTEAFF. CDR3 DNA sequence: TGTGCCAGCAGCCTTTGGGGGGACAGGGAAAACACTGAAGCTTTCTTT.

This clonotype came up many times. The V gene is TRBV6-2 or TRBV6-3, the J gene TRBJ1-1; D is unresolved. V lost 2 bases and J lost 4, with 2 bases in between. This CDR3 region has 11 residues. In germline, CDR1 is MNHEY, CDR2 SVGEGT. In DNA form, the CDR3 reads TGTGCCAGCAGTTACCCCACTGAAGCTTTCTTT. It specifies CASSYPTEAFF.

Concerning this clonotype itself: A clone one base away is much larger, so this may be a read error. V gene TRBV6-5 combines with J gene TRBJ1-1; D possibly corresponds to TRBD1 (6 bases). This CDR3 comprises 14 residues. Germline CDR1 is MNHEY and CDR2 is SVGAGI. CDR3 in DNA: TGTACCAGCAGTCATCCGACAGGCAACACTGAAGCTTTCTTT. Translating gives CTSSHPTGNTEAFF.

The genes are TRBV6-2 or TRBV6-3 and TRBJ2-7, with a weak D call TRBD2 (6 bases). This CDR3 contains 15 residues. The V end lost 1 base, the J end lost 0 bases, and 10 bases lay between the germline ends. Germline lookup yields CDR1 MNHEY and CDR2 SVGEGT. As DNA, the CDR3 is TGTGCCAGCAGTTACTTTGCGGGAAGCTCCTACGAGCAGTACTTC. This sequence encodes CASSYFAGSSYEQYF.

This clonotype was counted between two and nine times. The CDR3 end shows no conserved phenylalanine or tryptophan, and so a read error is likely. The chain employs TRBV7-6 and TRBJ2-4, with D unclear. V gave up 1 base and J gave up 0 bases, with 13 bases separating them. This CDR3 has 17 residues. Germline V CDR1 and CDR2: SGHVS, FNYEAQ. In DNA, the CDR3 is TGTGCCAGCAGCTTAGAGGTTGGCAGTCTAGCCAAAAACATTCAGTACTCC. As protein: CASSLEVGSLAKNIQYS.

At least ten counts were recorded for this clonotype. The rearrangement joins TRBV20-1 to TRBJ2-1; D possibly uses TRBD1 or TRBD2 (5 bases each). Germline CDR1 reads DFQATT; CDR2 reads SNEGSKA (reference sequence). This CDR3 region has 17 residues. Trimming took off 3 bases at V and 3 bases at J, with 21 bases between the two ends. The CDR3 is CSASDITEGFYYNEQFF. The CDR3 nucleotides read TGCAGTGCTAGCGATATTACCGAGGGGTTTTACTACAATGAGCAGTTCTTC.

This clonotype was detected ten times or more. The J gene is TRBJ1-1, the V gene TRBV12-3 or TRBV12-4; unclear D gene. V lost 1 base and J lost 2, with 14 bases in between. The CDR3 runs to 16 residues. Here the CDR3 reads CASSLGGYSQNTEAFF. CDR3 nucleotide sequence: TGTGCCAGCAGTTTAGGGGGATACAGCCAAAACACTGAAGCTTTCTTT.

The V gene is TRBV20-1, the J gene TRBJ2-5, with TRBD1 as a possible D gene (6 bases). The CDR3 totals 14 residues. The germline V gene has CDR1 DFQATT and CDR2 SNEGSKA (reference sequence). Trimming removed 6 bases at V and 3 bases at J, with 17 bases between. The CDR3, as DNA: TGCAGTGCAATGACCGGGGCAGGGGAAGAGACCCAGTACTTC. Its protein is CSAMTGAGEETQYF.

The table lists this clonotype with many counts. This sequence joins TRBV27 and TRBJ2-7, with 9 bases fitting TRBD1. V lost 7 bases to trimming and J lost 5 bases; unmatched junction nucleotides: 15. CDR1 and CDR2 (germline): MNHEY, SMNVEV (reference sequence). The CDR3 has 16 amino acids. Written as DNA, the CDR3 is TGTGCCAGCACTTCACTCCTGGGACAGGGAACCCACGAGCAGTACTTC. Protein sequence: CASTSLLGQGTHEQYF.

This clonotype was seen once. This may be a read error, as it is one base from a much larger clone. The J gene is TRBJ2-1, the V gene TRBV3-1; 7 bases align to TRBD2. CDR3 length: 15 amino acids. Looked up from germline, CDR1 is LGHDT and CDR2 is YNNKEL (reference sequence). The CDR3 coding sequence is TGTGCCAGCAGCCAAGATCCGAGCGGGACCAATGGGCAGTTCTTC. Its translation is CASSQDPSGTNGQFF.

This clonotype came up many times. The chain links TRBV6-5 to TRBJ1-2, with D unresolved. The CDR3 has 17 amino acids. Trimming took 0 bases from V and 9 from J, leaving 23 bases between them. From germline, CDR1 is MNHEY and CDR2 SVGAGI. CDR3 sequence: CASSYSLLETSPESYTF. The DNA for the CDR3 is TGTGCCAGCAGTTACTCCCTACTCGAGACAAGTCCCGAGAGCTACACCTTC.

This clonotype came up many times. The chain recombines TRBV4-1 with TRBJ2-7, with 12 bases matching TRBD2. Unmatched junction bases numbered 4, after V lost 4 bases and J lost 3 bases. The CDR3 is 15 residues long. CDR1 and CDR2 from the germline V gene are MGHRA and YSYEKL. The CDR3 spells CASSLLTSGSYEQYF. In nucleotides, the CDR3 is TGCGCCAGCAGCCTCCTGACTAGCGGGAGCTACGAGCAGTACTTC.

Turning to this clonotype: A single base separates this from a much larger clone, so it may be a read error. J is TRBJ2-1 and V is TRBV12-3 or TRBV12-4; D unclear. The CDR3 length is 14 residues. V lost 4 bases to trimming and J lost 3 bases, with 10 bases between them. Written as DNA, the CDR3 is TGTGCCAGCAGTTGGGTAGTTGGCTACAATGAGCAGTTCTTC. It specifies CASSWVVGYNEQFF.

Ten or more counts support this clonotype. The genes are TRBV4-1 and TRBJ2-1, with D tentatively TRBD2 (5 bases). Per the germline V gene, CDR1 is MGHRA and CDR2 is YSYEKL. This CDR3 spans 15 amino acids. V was cut by 6 bases and J by 0 bases, with 12 bases left in between. The CDR3 here is CASRLTRSSYNEQFF. CDR3 coding DNA: TGCGCCAGCAGACTTACTAGAAGCTCCTACAATGAGCAGTTCTTC.

There are many counts of this clonotype. The chain recombines TRBV24-1 with TRBJ1-4; D is possibly TRBD1 (5 bases). CDR3 length: 15 residues. Per germline, CDR1 KGHDR and CDR2 SFDVKD. The V and J ends lost 7 bases and 4 bases respectively, with 15 bases between them. The CDR3 loop is CATSAADSINEKLFF. The CDR3 nucleotides read TGTGCCACCAGCGCCGCCGACAGTATTAATGAAAAACTGTTTTTT.

This clonotype was counted many times. The chain joins TRBV3-1 to TRBJ2-2, with D unresolved. Trimming shortened V by 5 bases and J by 0 bases, and 10 bases separated the two germline ends. This CDR3 is 15 amino acids long. The V gene's germline CDR1 is LGHDT and CDR2 YNNKEL (reference sequence). The chain's CDR3 is CASSSTTTNTGELFF. The CDR3 nucleotides read TGTGCCAGCAGCTCTACGACAACGAACACCGGGGAGCTGTTTTTT.

This clonotype was counted many times. J is TRBJ1-5 and V is TRBV4-1; perhaps TRBD1 as D (6 bases). Trimming took 2 bases from V and 1 from J, leaving 12 bases between them. There are 16 residues in the CDR3. Germline V CDR1 and CDR2: MGHRA, YSYEKL. Here the CDR3 reads CASSQRGSYSNQPQHF. The CDR3, as DNA: TGCGCCAGCAGCCAAAGGGGGTCTTACAGCAATCAGCCCCAGCATTTT.

The chain employs TRBV6-2 or TRBV6-3 and TRBJ1-3; D gene uncertain. CDR3 length: 14 residues. Trimming removed 2 bases from V and 4 bases from J, with 9 bases in between. From germline, CDR1 is MNHEY and CDR2 SVGEGT. The CDR3 loop is CASSYEGSGNTIYF. DNA of the CDR3: TGTGCCAGCAGTTACGAAGGGAGCGGAAACACCATATATTTT.

The chain joins TRBV6-6 to TRBJ2-1; 7 nucleotides agree with TRBD1. Germline V gene data show CDR1 as MNHNY and CDR2 as SVGAGI (reference sequence). The J segment lost 9 bases and the V segment lost 5 bases, leaving 7 bases of the junction unmatched. The CDR3 covers 13 residues. The CDR3: CASSLGQISEQFF. The CDR3, as DNA: TGTGCCAGCAGTCTGGGACAGATAAGTGAGCAGTTCTTC.

In this sample, this clonotype turned up many times. The CDR3 loop is CASSSLLDTSYVGQYF. CDR3 bases: TGTGCCAGCAGCTCCTTACTAGATACTTCCTACGTAGGGCAGTACTTC. V is TRBV11-2 and J is TRBJ2-7; D might be TRBD2 (5 bases). Trimming pared 4 bases from V and 9 bases from J, leaving 25 bases between. Germline V gives CDR1 SGHAT, CDR2 FQNNGV. The CDR3 runs 16 residues.

V and J are TRBV13 and TRBJ2-7; 10 positions agree with TRBD1. CDR1 PRHDT and CDR2 FYEKMQ come from the germline V gene (reference sequence). The CDR3 consists of 15 residues. The V gene end was trimmed by 1 base and the J gene end by 6 bases; junction bases not matched to a gene: 6. CDR3 residues: CASSLEGTGAIEQYF. The DNA for the CDR3 is TGTGCCAGCAGCTTAGAGGGGACAGGGGCTATCGAGCAGTACTTC.

Turning to this clonotype: Compared with germline, one end of the junction differs, possibly owing to a read error. The V and J genes are TRBV7-9 and TRBJ2-1, with D uncertain. The CDR3 contains 17 residues. Looked up from germline, CDR1 is SEHNR and CDR2 is FQNEAQ (reference sequence). DNA for the CDR3: TGTGCCGGCAGCGAACCCTACCTAGTCTCCTCCTACAATGAGCAGTTCTTC. It is translated as CAGSEPYLVSSYNEQFF. Combining the CDR3 with reference TRBV7-9 and TRBJ2-1 gives the whole variable domain DTGVSQNPRHKITKRGQNVTFRCDPISEHNRLYWYRQTLGQGPEFLTYFQNEAQLEKSRLLSDRFSAERPKGSFSTLEIQRTEQGDSAMYLCAGSEPYLVSSYNEQFFGPGTRLTVL.

For this clonotype: This may arise from a read error, as a much more abundant clone is one base away. This sequence joins TRBV21-1 and TRBJ1-5; the table assigns TRBD1, which was not confirmed against the DNA. TRBV21-1 is tagged as a pseudogene. The CDR3 totals 15 residues. The CDR3: CASRRTGGRRQPQHF. The CDR3 DNA follows: TGTGCCAGCCGCCGGACAGGGGGCCGGCGTCAGCCCCAGCATTTT.